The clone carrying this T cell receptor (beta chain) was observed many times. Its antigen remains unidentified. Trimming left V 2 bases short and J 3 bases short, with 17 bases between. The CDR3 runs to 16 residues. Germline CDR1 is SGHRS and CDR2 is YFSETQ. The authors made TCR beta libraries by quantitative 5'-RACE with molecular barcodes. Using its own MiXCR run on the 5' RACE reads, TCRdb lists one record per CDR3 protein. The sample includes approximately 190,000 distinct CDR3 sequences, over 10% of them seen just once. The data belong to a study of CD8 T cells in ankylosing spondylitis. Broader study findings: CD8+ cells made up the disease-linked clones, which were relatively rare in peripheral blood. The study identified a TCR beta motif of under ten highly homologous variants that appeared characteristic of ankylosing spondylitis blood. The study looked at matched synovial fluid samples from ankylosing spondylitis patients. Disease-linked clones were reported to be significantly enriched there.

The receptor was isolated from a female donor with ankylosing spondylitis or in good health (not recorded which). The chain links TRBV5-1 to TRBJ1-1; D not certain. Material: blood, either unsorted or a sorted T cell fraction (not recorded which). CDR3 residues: CASSLILSAGYTEAFF. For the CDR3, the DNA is TGCGCCAGCAGCTTAATATTGAGCGCGGGGTACACTGAAGCTTTCTTT.